This entry is about one T cell receptor beta chain. Its target is not known. V lost 6 bases and J lost 5, with 22 bases in between. In germline, CDR1 is SGHAT, CDR2 FQDESV (reference sequence). The CDR3 covers 17 residues. The data were taken from a study of beta chain features in type 1 diabetes. Sequenced material consisted of expressed TCRB transcripts (all of the isolated RNA was reverse transcribed). An average of about 3.4 million reads was obtained for naive, central memory and regulatory T cell samples. TCRdb keeps only in-frame clones here, not all; method: immunoSEQ multiplex PCR. Of 200,000 to 250,000 clones listed, around 9.6% are singletons. Study-wide results and limits: Highly expressing activated T cells could be over-counted with a cDNA template.

The source of this sequence is a woman between 18 and 29 years old in good health. The sequenced material came from naive CD4+ T cells from blood. The V gene is TRBV11-1, the J gene TRBJ1-4, with D perhaps matching TRBD1 (5 bases). The CDR3: CASSADRVAGGNEKLFF. The CDR3 DNA is TGTGCCAGCAGTGCTGATAGAGTCGCCGGGGGGAATGAAAAACTGTTTTTT.